This TCR beta chain stems from a study of T-cell memory formation after mild COVID-19. MiXCR was run by TCRdb on the 5' RACE reads, yielding one entry per CDR3 protein. This sample carries over 400,000 distinct CDR3 sequences, around a quarter of them seen once, and the ten largest clones take around 12%. This clonotype was seen a handful of times. Its antigen is not identified. CDR1 is MGHDK, CDR2 SYGVNS, per germline. The CDR3 sequence is 17 residues long. With 4 bases clipped from V and 6 bases from J, the junction kept 18 bases outside the gene matches. Study results and caveats: A balance of CD4 and CD8 characterized clones contracting day 15 to 85, whereas later expanders leaned CD4+.

The specimen was PBMCs or a T cell subset sorted from them (not recorded which). V usage is TRBV25-1 and J usage is TRBJ2-7, with TRBD1 matching over 7 bases. The clonotype originates from an adult woman who had mild COVID-19 (a few samples of this study predate the infection). Cell type and time point are not known. DNA of the CDR3: TGTGCCAGCAGTGGGCCAACTACTGACAGGGTTCAAGGCGAGCAGTACTTC. It encodes CASSGPTTDRVQGEQYF.